A selection of T cell receptor beta chains follows, all from one sample in a study of blood T cells in healthy people across ages. TCRdb recomputed calls from the 5' RACE reads with MiXCR, one row per CDR3 protein. The sample lists about 1.4 million distinct CDR3 sequences, around 55% occurring once. Sequenced input: blood. The receptor source for this set is a man aged 18 to 29 in good health. Each CDR3 is given with its conserved first and last residue. A D gene is named only where the DNA matches it firmly. Some rows mark clone size as missing; the rest say once, few, many or name a class of expanded clone.

v_gene	d_gene	j_gene	abundance	CDR3nt	CDR3aa
TRBV29-1	-	TRBJ1-3	-	TGCAGCGTTGATGTGGGGAATTCAGGAAACACCATATATTTT	CSVDVGNSGNTIYF
TRBV7-6	TRBD1	TRBJ2-1	-	TGTGCCAGCAGCGTTTCACCAAGATCCGGGACAGGGTTGGAAAATGAGCAGTTCTTC	CASSVSPRSGTGLENEQFF
TRBV6-5	-	TRBJ2-2	-	TGTGCCAGCACCAGAATAAACACCGGGGAGCTGTTTTTT	CASTRINTGELFF
TRBV3-1	TRBD1	TRBJ1-1	-	TGTGCCAGCAGCCCCTACCCGACAGGGTTGGGGACTGAAGCTTTCTTT	CASSPYPTGLGTEAFF
TRBV12-3/TRBV12-4	TRBD1	TRBJ2-4	-	TGTGCCAGCAGTTTAGCCCCTGGACAGGCCGCGATTCAGTACTTC	CASSLAPGQAAIQYF
TRBV27	-	TRBJ2-1	-	TGTGCCAGCAGTCCCGAGGCACAGGGTTCTGAGCAGTTCTTC	CASSPEAQGSEQFF
TRBV20-1	-	TRBJ2-3	-	TGCAGTGCTAGAGATACCGCAGATACGCAGTATTTT	CSARDTADTQYF
TRBV29-1	-	TRBJ2-7	-	TGCAGCGTTGTCTATGCGGGTCTAGCGTCCTACGAGCAGTACTTC	CSVVYAGLASYEQYF
TRBV13	TRBD1	TRBJ2-7	many	TGTGCCAGCAGCTTAGGGGACAGGCTGTACGAGCAGTACTTC	CASSLGDRLYEQYF
TRBV12-3/TRBV12-4	-	TRBJ2-3	-	TGTGCCAGCAGTTTACGTTGGGTGGGCTCCGGAGATACGCAGTATTTT	CASSLRWVGSGDTQYF
TRBV15	TRBD2	TRBJ2-3	few	TGTGCCACCAGCACCCGGACTAGCGGAAACACAGATACGCAGTATTTT	CATSTRTSGNTDTQYF
TRBV29-1	TRBD1	TRBJ2-1	-	TGCAGCGTTGATAGGCAGGGGGTAAATGAGCAGTTCTTC	CSVDRQGVNEQFF
TRBV10-3	TRBD2	TRBJ2-5	few	TGTGCCATCAGTAGCGGGGTCTTCCCGGGGGATGAGCAGTACTTC	CAISSGVFPGDEQYF
TRBV19	TRBD1	TRBJ1-1	once	TGTGCCACTGTACAGGGGGGCACTGAAGCTTTCTTT	CATVQGGTEAFF
TRBV29-1	-	TRBJ2-4	-	TGCAGCGTTGCGACAGCCCTAGCCAAAAACATTCAGTACTTC	CSVATALAKNIQYF
TRBV18	-	TRBJ1-1	-	TGTGCCAGCTCACCAGGGGGGGCCCTGAACACTGAAGCTTTCTTT	CASSPGGALNTEAFF